Below, one TCR beta chain is given with its context. The data were taken from a study of blood T cell repertoires in COVID-19. Germline V gene data show CDR1 as MNHNS and CDR2 as SASEGT. V was clipped by 0 bases and J by 5 bases, with 17 bases between them. The CDR3 runs to 16 residues. Sequenced by immunoSEQ multiplex PCR; TCRdb stores in-frame clones only, minus some. The table includes some 190,000 clones, over 65% detected once. The clonotype originates from a person aged 70 to 80 with COVID-19, enrolled during active disease. The genes are TRBV6-1 and TRBJ2-7; weak D call: TRBD1 (5 bases). Specimen: peripheral blood. The CDR3 sequence: CASSEAGFRAQNEQYF. CDR3 nucleotide sequence: TGTGCCAGCAGTGAAGCGGGGTTCAGGGCGCAGAACGAGCAGTACTTC.